Below, 24 T cell receptor beta chains from the same sample are listed, as sequenced in a study of blood T cell repertoires in COVID-19. Some clones are missing from TCRdb's copy, which holds only in-frame ones; the method was immunoSEQ multiplex PCR. This sample has hundreds of thousands of clones, with approximately 88% found just once. Sequenced sample: PBMCs or T cells enriched from blood (not recorded which). Receptors were obtained from a woman aged 25 to 39 with acute COVID-19.

The rearrangement uses TRBV19 and TRBJ1-5, with D perhaps matching TRBD1 (6 bases). V dropped 7 bases and J dropped 8 bases, with 27 bases sitting between them. The V gene's germline CDR1 is LNHDA and CDR2 SQIVND (reference sequence). The CDR3 is 17 residues long. CDR3 nucleotides: TGTGCCAGTAACCCCAACCTTCCCAGGGGCGGGAGGGAGCCCCAGCATTTT. It is translated as CASNPNLPRGGREPQHF. Drawing the rest from reference TRBV19 and TRBJ1-5, the complete variable domain is DGGITQSPKYLFRKEGQNVTLSCEQNLNHDAMYWYRQDPGQGLRLIYYSQIVNDFQKGDIAEGYSVSREKKESFPLTVTSAQKNPTAFYLCASNPNLPRGGREPQHFGDGTRLSIL.

The V and J genes are TRBV5-1 and TRBJ1-1; TRBD1 might be the D (5 bases). CDR1 is SGHRS and CDR2 is YFSETQ in the germline V gene. The V end lost 4 bases, the J end lost 0 bases, and 13 bases lay between the germline ends. The CDR3 is made up of 15 amino acids. CDR3 in amino acids: CASSPLTVMNTEAFF. The CDR3, as DNA: TGCGCCAGCAGCCCGTTGACAGTGATGAACACTGAAGCTTTCTTT.

The chain is built from TRBV6-2 or TRBV6-3 and TRBJ1-1; tentative D call: TRBD1 (5 bases). The CDR3 contains 15 residues. V was trimmed by 1 base and J by 0 bases, leaving 9 bases between them. Germline V gene sequence: CDR1 MNHEY, CDR2 SVGEGT. DNA for the CDR3: TGTGCCAGCAGTTACTACGGGGGGATGAACACTGAAGCTTTCTTT. This gives the protein CASSYYGGMNTEAFF.

The V call is TRBV5-1, the J call TRBJ2-5; perhaps TRBD1 as D (6 bases). CDR3 length: 13 amino acids. Germline V gene lookup returns CDR1 SGHRS and CDR2 YFSETQ. The germline V and J ends were trimmed by 2 bases and 5 bases, with 10 bases remaining between them. CDR3 coding DNA: TGCGCCAGCAGCTTACAGGGTCTCGAGACCCAGTACTTC. Its protein product is CASSLQGLETQYF.

The chain has TRBV6-6 and TRBJ1-3, with D possibly being TRBD1 (6 bases). The CDR3 spans 14 residues. Germline values: CDR1 MNHNY, CDR2 SVGAGI (reference sequence). V lost 8 bases, J lost 1 base, and 12 bases lay in between. The CDR3 region is CASGRGGSGNTIYF. CDR3 DNA sequence: TGTGCCAGCGGAAGAGGGGGTTCTGGAAACACCATATATTTT.

The table lists this clone with a count of one. The chain has TRBV3-1 (or the pseudogene TRBV3-2) and TRBJ2-7; 9 nucleotides line up with TRBD1. V was pared by 0 bases and J by 6 bases, with 12 bases of the junction left unmatched. CDR1 is LGHDT and CDR2 is YNNKEL in the germline V gene (reference sequence). The CDR3 length is 17 residues. The CDR3, as DNA: TGTGCCAGCAGCCAAGATAAGGCGGACAGGGGAGAAGGCGAGCAGTACTTC. Translated: CASSQDKADRGEGEQYF.

The chain combines TRBV6-1 with TRBJ1-2; 8 positions match TRBD1. V dropped 1 base and J dropped 5; count of bases not matched to a gene: 6. CDR3 length: 15 residues. CDR1 MNHNS and CDR2 SASEGT come from the germline V gene. The CDR3 DNA sequence: TGTGCCAGCAGTGAAGTCAACAGGGGGGCGTATGGCTACACCTTC. Residues: CASSEVNRGAYGYTF.

The CDR3 nucleotides read TGTGCCAGCTCACCCGGATTGGCGGGTGCGAACACTGAAGCTTTCTTT. Translation gives CASSPGLAGANTEAFF. The chain uses TRBV18 and TRBJ1-1; D is undetermined. Germline V gives CDR1 KGHSH, CDR2 LQKENI. CDR3 length: 16 amino acids. V was pared by 3 bases and J by 1 base, with 15 bases between. The full variable domain, in which reference TRBV18 and TRBJ1-1 provide the parts outside the CDR3, is NAGVMQNPRHLVRRRGQEARLRCSPMKGHSHVYWYRQLPEEGLKFMVYLQKENIIDESGMPKERFSAEFPKEGPSILRIQQVVRGDSAAYFCASSPGLAGANTEAFFGQGTRLTVV.

The chain is built from TRBV7-2 and TRBJ2-2; 14 nucleotides line up with TRBD2. Per the germline V gene, CDR1 is SGHTA and CDR2 is FQGNSA. The CDR3 runs 18 residues. The trim removed 5 bases at V and 3 bases at J, leaving 8 bases unmatched. For the CDR3, the DNA is TGTGCCAGCAGCCTAAGACTAGCGGGGGGGCCGGACACCGGGGAGCTGTTTTTT. Its translation: CASSLRLAGGPDTGELFF.

This clone was detected only a few times. CDR3 region: CATTQGATEAFF. In DNA form, the CDR3 reads TGTGCCACCACTCAGGGGGCTACTGAAGCTTTCTTT. V and J are TRBV6-5 and TRBJ1-1, with TRBD1 matching 8 bases. With V trimmed by 10 bases and J by 5 bases, 6 bases remained unmatched. The CDR3 spans 12 residues. Germline CDR1 MNHEY, CDR2 SVGAGI.

This chain uses TRBV5-8 with TRBJ1-2; a weak D match, TRBD1 (5 bases). CDR1 is SGHTS, CDR2 YDEGEE, per germline. V gave up 4 bases and J gave up 4 bases, with 20 bases separating them. The CDR3 consists of 16 residues. The CDR3 bases are TGTGCCAGCAGCCCTTCAGACAGCCCAAGGAGCTATGGCTACACCTTC. It codes for CASSPSDSPRSYGYTF. Using reference TRBV5-8 and TRBJ1-2 for the parts outside the CDR3, the full variable domain is EAGVTQSPTHLIKTRGQQATLRCSPISGHTSVYWYQQALGLGLQFLLWYDEGEERNRGNFPPRFSGRQFPNYSSELNVNALELEDSALYLCASSPSDSPRSYGYTFGSGTRLTVV.

The chain joins TRBV12-3 or TRBV12-4 to TRBJ2-2; a weak D match, TRBD1 (6 bases). V dropped 7 bases and J dropped 7 bases, with 10 bases sitting between them. The CDR3 length is 12 residues. CDR3: CASITGFGELFF. In DNA form, the CDR3 reads TGTGCCAGCATAACAGGGTTCGGGGAGCTGTTTTTT.

The chain employs TRBV28 and TRBJ2-7; possibly TRBD1 for D (5 bases). The germline gives CDR1 MDHEN, CDR2 SYDVKM. V lost 5 bases and J 3 bases, leaving 11 bases between the germline ends. The CDR3 extends over 13 amino acids. CDR3 protein: CASSRDSFYEQYF. In DNA form, the CDR3 reads TGTGCCAGCAGTCGTGACAGCTTCTACGAGCAGTACTTC.

This clone has just a few counts. The rearrangement joins TRBV7-5 to TRBJ2-1; TRBD2 is taken as the D call from the table, unchecked against the DNA. TRBV7-5 is a pseudogene segment. The CDR3 sequence is 19 residues long. This chain's CDR3 is CARSLELAGNPTSYNEQFF. In nucleotides, the CDR3 is TGTGCCAGAAGCTTAGAACTAGCGGGCAATCCTACCTCCTACAATGAGCAGTTCTTC.

This clone was recorded only once. This chain links TRBV27 with TRBJ1-2; possibly TRBD1 for D (5 bases). Germline V gives CDR1 MNHEY, CDR2 SMNVEV (reference sequence). The CDR3 runs to 14 residues. Trimming left V 3 bases short and J 4 bases short, with 12 bases between. CDR3 amino acids: CASSLGGDGYGYTF. CDR3 DNA: TGTGCCAGCAGTTTGGGGGGGGACGGCTATGGCTACACCTTC.

The chain links TRBV6-7 to TRBJ1-5; TRBD1 matches 8 bases. TRBV6-7 is flagged as an ORF with uncertain function. V was clipped by 7 bases and J by 5 bases; unmatched bases: 7. CDR3 length: 14 residues. In DNA, the CDR3 is TGTGCCAGCACTAGGACAGGGCCGGATCAGCCCCAGCATTTT. It codes for CASTRTGPDQPQHF.

This sequence joins TRBV6-5 and TRBJ2-7; 9 nucleotides align to TRBD1. The CDR3 length is 15 residues. V dropped 0 bases and J dropped 5; count of bases not matched to a gene: 5. Germline loops: CDR1 MNHEY, CDR2 SVGAGI. For the CDR3, the DNA is TGTGCCAGCAGTTACTCGGGGACAGGGAAGGACGAGCAGTACTTC. The encoded protein is CASSYSGTGKDEQYF.

The CDR3 DNA reads TGTGCCAGTACCTCCTGGACAGGGACTAACACCGGGGAGCTGTTTTTT. Its protein product is CASTSWTGTNTGELFF. The V and J genes are TRBV19 and TRBJ2-2; 8 positions match TRBD1. This CDR3 contains 16 residues. Germline-derived CDR1 and CDR2 are LNHDA and SQIVND (reference sequence). V shed 7 bases and J 2 bases; nucleotides not matched to a gene: 9.

This clone is a singleton in its sample. The chain combines TRBV11-2 with TRBJ2-5; the D gene is possibly TRBD2 (6 bases). The V gene lost 4 bases and the J gene lost 5 bases, with 8 bases spanning the gap. This CDR3 comprises 12 residues. CDR1 and CDR2 (germline): SGHAT, FQNNGV. CDR3 sequence reads: CASSSRGETQYF. In DNA form, the CDR3 reads TGTGCCAGCAGCTCCCGGGGGGAGACCCAGTACTTC.

The chain has TRBV3-1 (or the pseudogene TRBV3-2) and TRBJ2-1; 7 bases are shared with TRBD2. Germline V gene lookup returns CDR1 LGHDT and CDR2 YNNKEL (reference sequence). The CDR3 has 15 residues. Trimming at V came to 3 bases and at J to 0 bases, leaving 2 bases not matched to a gene. This chain's CDR3 is CASSHSGGSYNEQFF. CDR3 nucleotides: TGTGCCAGCAGCCATTCGGGGGGCTCCTACAATGAGCAGTTCTTC.

The genes are TRBV5-1 and TRBJ1-1, with 12 bases identical to TRBD1. Per the germline V gene, CDR1 is SGHRS and CDR2 is YFSETQ. CDR3 length: 18 amino acids. The V segment lost 0 bases and the J segment 3 bases; nucleotides outside the gene matches: 9. The CDR3 reads CASSLGVGTGGRYTEAFF. The DNA for the CDR3 is TGCGCCAGCAGCTTGGGGGTGGGGACAGGGGGCCGATACACTGAAGCTTTCTTT.

The genes are TRBV13 and TRBJ1-4, with D unresolved. V gave up 0 bases and J gave up 8 bases, with 10 bases separating them. The CDR3 consists of 14 residues. In germline, CDR1 is PRHDT, CDR2 FYEKMQ (reference sequence). The CDR3 region is CASSLGLNGEKLFF. The CDR3 DNA is TGTGCCAGCAGCTTAGGACTAAACGGGGAAAAACTGTTTTTT.

For the CDR3, the DNA is TGTGCCAGCAGTAAGGACAGAGCAAATGAAAAACTGTTTTTT. It encodes CASSKDRANEKLFF. The genes are TRBV2 and TRBJ1-4, with D tentatively TRBD1 (6 bases). The CDR3 runs 14 residues. Germline V gene data show CDR1 as SNHLY and CDR2 as FYNNEI. Trimming took 5 bases from V and 5 from J, leaving 12 bases between them.

This clone appeared a single time. The chain carries TRBV5-5 and TRBJ2-3, with 8 nucleotides matching TRBD1. Germline V CDR1 and CDR2: SGHKS, YYEKEE (reference sequence). The length of the CDR3 is 18 residues. V was clipped by 2 bases and J by 2 bases; unmatched bases: 13. CDR3 in DNA: TGTGCCAGCAGCTTCGGACAGGGTGAGATTCGACTCACAGATACGCAGTATTTT. This encodes CASSFGQGEIRLTDTQYF.